The source of this T cell receptor beta chain is a study of blood T cell repertoires in COVID-19. In the authors' methods: From reference gene primer amplification, estimates of nucleated cell counts were derived. Here immunoSEQ multiplex PCR was the method, and the copy in TCRdb shows in-frame clones only, minus some. The D gene and trimming were derived from the DNA, and the V and J assignments and clone size from that table. The profile shows hundreds of thousands of clones, approximately 85% of them singletons. V lost 8 bases to trimming and J lost 9 bases, with 22 bases between them. CDR3 size: 14 residues. Germline assignment: CDR1 MDHEN and CDR2 SYDVKM.

The sequencing sample was made of peripheral blood. The chain couples TRBV28 to TRBJ1-1; a possible D gene is TRBD1 (5 bases). The sequence was collected from a man in his forties or fifties with active or convalescent COVID-19. The CDR3 DNA follows: TGTGCCAGCGCCGACCCGGGGGGGGGTAGGAAAGCTTTCTTT. Encoded protein: CASADPGGGRKAFF.